In its sample, the clone carrying this T cell receptor beta chain was seen many times. The record originates from a study of blood T cell repertoires in COVID-19. Whole-study context: Both acute and convalescent COVID-19 samples were obtained from the United States, Italy and Spain. PBMCs, B-cell-depleted T cells, or T cells were the source of the cDNA or gDNA that made up the material.

This CDR3 is 17 amino acids long. Trimming stripped 5 bases from V and 2 bases from J, with 20 bases between. The V gene's germline CDR1 is SGHNT and CDR2 YENEEA. Original analysis: Amplification with reference gene primers provided the estimates of nucleated cell counts. Profiled with immunoSEQ multiplex PCR; TCRdb holds only in-frame clones, not every one. Clone size and V and J calls were adopted from that table, with D and trimming inferred from the DNA. The data contain about 490,000 clones, approximately 83% of them singletons. The source material was peripheral blood. The chain recombines TRBV11-3 with TRBJ2-3, with a possible D match to TRBD1 (6 bases). This receptor was taken from a human donor in a cohort sampled during active COVID-19. The CDR3 nucleotides are TGTGCCAGCAGCCCGGGGACCGGGACATATCACACAGATACGCAGTATTTT. This codes for CASSPGTGTYHTDTQYF.